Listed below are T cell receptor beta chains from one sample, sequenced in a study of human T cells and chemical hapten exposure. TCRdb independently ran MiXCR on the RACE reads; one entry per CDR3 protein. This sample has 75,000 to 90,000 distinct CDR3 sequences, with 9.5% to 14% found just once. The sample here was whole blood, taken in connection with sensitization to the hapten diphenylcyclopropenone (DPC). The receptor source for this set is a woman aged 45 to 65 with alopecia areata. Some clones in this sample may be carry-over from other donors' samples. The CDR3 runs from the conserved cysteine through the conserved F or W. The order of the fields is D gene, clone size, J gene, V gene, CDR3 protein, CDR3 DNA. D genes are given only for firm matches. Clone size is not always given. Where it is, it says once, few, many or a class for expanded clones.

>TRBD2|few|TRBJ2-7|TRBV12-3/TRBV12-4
CASREREENYEQYF
TGTGCCAGCAGAGAGCGGGAGGAAAACTACGAGCAGTACTTC
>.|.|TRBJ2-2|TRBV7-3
CASSLGAGELFF
TGTGCCAGCAGCTTAGGGGCCGGGGAGCTGTTTTTT
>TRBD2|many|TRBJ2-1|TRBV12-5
CASGGGTSGRNEQFF
TGTGCTAGTGGTGGAGGGACTAGCGGGAGGAATGAGCAGTTCTTC
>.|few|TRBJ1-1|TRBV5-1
CASSLEYQGNTEAFF
TGCGCCAGCAGCTTGGAATATCAGGGAAACACTGAAGCTTTCTTT
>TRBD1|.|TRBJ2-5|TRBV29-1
CSVDSTGLETQYF
TGCAGCGTTGATTCGACAGGGCTGGAGACCCAGTACTTC
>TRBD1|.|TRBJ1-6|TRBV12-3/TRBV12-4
CASSLDRGNSPLHF
TGTGCCAGCAGTTTAGACAGGGGAAATTCACCCCTCCACTTT
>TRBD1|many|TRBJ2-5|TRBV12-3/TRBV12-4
CASSSWTGSYQETQYF
TGTGCCAGCAGTTCATGGACAGGATCGTACCAAGAGACCCAGTACTTC
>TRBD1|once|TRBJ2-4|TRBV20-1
CSAHRQGAKYIQYF
TGCAGTGCTCACAGACAGGGAGCCAAATACATTCAGTACTTC
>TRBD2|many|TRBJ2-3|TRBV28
CASRAGAADTQYF
TGTGCCAGCAGGGCGGGAGCGGCAGATACGCAGTATTTT
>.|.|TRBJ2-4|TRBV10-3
CAIGTEGAKNIQYF
TGTGCCATCGGGACTGAAGGAGCCAAAAACATTCAGTACTTC
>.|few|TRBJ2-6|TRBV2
CASSETGGANVLTF
TGTGCCAGCAGTGAAACAGGCGGGGCCAACGTCCTGACTTTC
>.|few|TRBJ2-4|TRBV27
CASGYRGAKNIQYF
TGTGCCAGCGGTTACCGAGGGGCCAAAAACATTCAGTACTTC
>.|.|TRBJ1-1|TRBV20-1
CSALAQGQGVFF
TGCAGTGCCCTGGCTCAGGGACAAGGGGTTTTCTTT